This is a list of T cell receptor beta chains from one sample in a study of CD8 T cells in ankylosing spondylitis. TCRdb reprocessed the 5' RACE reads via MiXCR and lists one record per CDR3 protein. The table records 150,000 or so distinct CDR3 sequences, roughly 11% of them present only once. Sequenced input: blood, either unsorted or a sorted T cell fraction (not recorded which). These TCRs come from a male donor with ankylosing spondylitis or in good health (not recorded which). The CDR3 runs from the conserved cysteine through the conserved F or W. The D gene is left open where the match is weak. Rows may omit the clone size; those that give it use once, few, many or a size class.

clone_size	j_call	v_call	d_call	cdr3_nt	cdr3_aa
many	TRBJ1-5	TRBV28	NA	TGTGCCAGCAGTTTATCATCGGGGACGTCGTATCAGCCCCAGCATTTT	CASSLSSGTSYQPQHF
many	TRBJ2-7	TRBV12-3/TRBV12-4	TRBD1	TGTGCCAGCAGTCGACAGGGATCCGAGCAGTACTTC	CASSRQGSEQYF
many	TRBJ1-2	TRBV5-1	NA	TGCGCCAGCAGCTTGGCCACCAGGGCGGACGGGGGCTACACCTTC	CASSLATRADGGYTF
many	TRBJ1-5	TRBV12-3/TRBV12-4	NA	TGTGCCAGCAGTCCCTTCTTCGGGGGAAATCAGCCCCAGCATTTT	CASSPFFGGNQPQHF
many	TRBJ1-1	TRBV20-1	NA	TGCAGTGCAACGGATGGGGGGACTGAAGCTTTCTTT	CSATDGGTEAFF
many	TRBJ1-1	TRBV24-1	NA	TGTGCCACCAGTGATTTGAGTGGGGTTGGAGCTTTCTTT	CATSDLSGVGAFF
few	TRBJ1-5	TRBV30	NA	TGTGCCTGGAGGCAGTCTTCGGAGCCCCAGCATTTT	CAWRQSSEPQHF
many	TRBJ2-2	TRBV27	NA	TGTGCCAGCAGTCCGACCAGCACCGGGGAGCTGTTTTTT	CASSPTSTGELFF
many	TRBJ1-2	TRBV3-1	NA	TGTGCCAGCAGCCGAGGGGGTTCTCAGGGCTATGGCTACACCTTC	CASSRGGSQGYGYTF
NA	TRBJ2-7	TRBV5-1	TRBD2	TGCGCCAGCAGCCGCCTGGGACTAGCGGTATCCTACGAGCAGTACTTC	CASSRLGLAVSYEQYF
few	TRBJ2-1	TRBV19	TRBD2	TGTGCCAGTAGTACCCTCACGGGAGGGCCCTCCTACAATGAGCAGTTCTTC	CASSTLTGGPSYNEQFF
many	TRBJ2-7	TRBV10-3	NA	TGTGCCATCAGTGAGTCTGGGCAGGCCGAGCAGTACTTC	CAISESGQAEQYF
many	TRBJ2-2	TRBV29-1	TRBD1	TGCAGCGTTGTGGGACAGAGGACCGGGGAGCTGTTTTTT	CSVVGQRTGELFF
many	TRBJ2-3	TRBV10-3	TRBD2	TGTGCCATCAGTGGGGGTCGACTAGCGGGAGGGCCCGCAGATACGCAGTATTTT	CAISGGRLAGGPADTQYF
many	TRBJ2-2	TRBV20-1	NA	TGCAGTGCTAGTCTAATGGCGAACACCGGGGAGCTGTTTTTT	CSASLMANTGELFF
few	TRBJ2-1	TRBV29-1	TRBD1	TGCAGCGTGAAAGGACAGGGGCGCAATGAGCAGTTCTTC	CSVKGQGRNEQFF
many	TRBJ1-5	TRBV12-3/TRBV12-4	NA	TGTGCCAGCAGTTTCTTCGTCGGGGAGAGCCAGCCCCAGCATTTT	CASSFFVGESQPQHF
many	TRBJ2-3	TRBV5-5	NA	TGTGCCAGCAGCTTGGAACGACTAGACAGCACAGATACGCAGTATTTT	CASSLERLDSTDTQYF
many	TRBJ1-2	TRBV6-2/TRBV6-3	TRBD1	TGTGCCAGCAGGCCGGACAGGGGAGCGAGTGGCTACACCTTC	CASRPDRGASGYTF
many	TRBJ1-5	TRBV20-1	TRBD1	TGCAGTGCTAGATCGGGTATTCAGGGGGACCAGCCCCAGCATTTT	CSARSGIQGDQPQHF
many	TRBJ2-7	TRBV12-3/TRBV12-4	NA	TGTGCCAGCACCAAGTCCGATAACTTCTACGAGCAGTACTTC	CASTKSDNFYEQYF
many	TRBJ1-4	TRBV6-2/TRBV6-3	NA	TGTGCCAGCAGACCGGGACTGGTGAATGAAAAACTGTTTTTT	CASRPGLVNEKLFF
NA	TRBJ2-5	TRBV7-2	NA	TGTGCCAGCAGCCGCGTGGCGGCAGAGACCCAGTACTTC	CASSRVAAETQYF
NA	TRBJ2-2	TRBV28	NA	TGTGCCAGCACCTATGACCCTCTTACCGGGGAGCTGTTTTTT	CASTYDPLTGELFF
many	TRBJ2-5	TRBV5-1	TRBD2	TGCGCCAGCAGCTTGAATGGCGGGGGGCAAGAGACCCAGTACTTC	CASSLNGGGQETQYF
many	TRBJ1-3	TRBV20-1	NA	TGCAGTGCTCGTCCGGGGGCAAACACCATATATTTT	CSARPGANTIYF
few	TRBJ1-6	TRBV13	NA	TGTGCCAGCCGCCCAGGACCCACAAAAAATTCACCCCTCCACTTT	CASRPGPTKNSPLHF
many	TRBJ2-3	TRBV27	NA	TGTGCCAGCGGTGTGGGCAGCACAGATACGCAGTATTTT	CASGVGSTDTQYF
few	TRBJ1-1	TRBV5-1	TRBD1	TGCGCCAGCAGCTTGGGGGGGAACAGGGGGCCTATGAACACTGAAGCTTTCTTT	CASSLGGNRGPMNTEAFF
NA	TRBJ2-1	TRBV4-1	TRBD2	TGCGCCAGCAGCCAATCAGCTAGCGGGGACTACGGTAATGAGCAGTTCTTC	CASSQSASGDYGNEQFF
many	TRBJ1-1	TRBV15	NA	TGTGCCACCAGCAGAGCGGGGAACACTGAAGCTTTCTTT	CATSRAGNTEAFF
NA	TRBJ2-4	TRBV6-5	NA	TGTGCCAGCAGTTACTCTGGGGGGCGAAACATTCAGTACTTC	CASSYSGGRNIQYF
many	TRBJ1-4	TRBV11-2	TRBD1	TGTGCCAGCAGCTTGGGGCAGGGGGGCAATGAAAAACTGTTTTTT	CASSLGQGGNEKLFF
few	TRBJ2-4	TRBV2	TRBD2	TGTGCCAGTCTTAGCGGGAGGGGAAAAAACATTCAGTACTTC	CASLSGRGKNIQYF
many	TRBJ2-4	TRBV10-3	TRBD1	TGTGCCACCGGGACAGGGTCTCCCAGTGGAAACATTCAGTACTTC	CATGTGSPSGNIQYF
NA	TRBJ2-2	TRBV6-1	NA	TGTGCCAGCAGTGAAAACTGGGGATCAACCGGGGAGCTGTTTTTT	CASSENWGSTGELFF
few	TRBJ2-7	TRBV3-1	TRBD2	TGTGCCAGCAGCCCGTCCGGGACTACTACTACCGAGCAGTACTTC	CASSPSGTTTTEQYF
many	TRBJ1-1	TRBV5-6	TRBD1	TGTGCCAGCAGCTGGACAGGGGCCCGAACCTTGGCTGAAGCTTTCTTT	CASSWTGARTLAEAFF
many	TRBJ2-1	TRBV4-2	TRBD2	TGTGCCAGCAGCCAAGTAGCTAGCGGTTTCTCCTACAATGAGCAGTTCTTC	CASSQVASGFSYNEQFF
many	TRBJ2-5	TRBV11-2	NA	TGTGCCAGCAGCTTAGATGAGACCCAGTACTTC	CASSLDETQYF
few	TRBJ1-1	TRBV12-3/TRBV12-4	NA	TGTGCCAGCAGAGGGCCGCCTAGTGAAGCTTTCTTT	CASRGPPSEAFF
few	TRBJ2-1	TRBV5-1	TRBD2	TGCGCCAGCAGCTCCAAAAACCGGGACTACAATAATGAGCAGTTCTTC	CASSSKNRDYNNEQFF